This entry features one T cell receptor (beta chain) sequence. Combining a sample-barcoded 5' primer with a J-beta primer mix, a second PCR ran for roughly 6 to 11 cycles. One entry per CDR3 protein results from TCRdb running MiXCR on the 5' RACE reads. The repertoire consists of 1.4 million or so distinct CDR3 sequences, with roughly 43% occurring once and the leading ten covering under 5%. The data are from a study of blood T cells in healthy people across ages. V dropped 0 bases and J dropped 10 bases, with 14 bases sitting between them. The CDR3 extends over 14 amino acids. Germline CDR1 reads LGHDT; CDR2 reads YNNKEL (reference sequence). Each sample yielded at least 6.5 million isolated PBMCs.

The chain has TRBV3-1 and TRBJ2-3; D not resolved. Sequencing was done on a sample of blood. The clonotype comes from a woman younger than 30 in good health. The chain's CDR3 is CASSQDVGRRAQYF. For the CDR3, the DNA is TGTGCCAGCAGCCAAGATGTCGGACGTCGTGCGCAGTATTTT.